The T cell receptor (beta chain) under discussion was sequenced for a study of PD-1 blockade in classical Hodgkin lymphoma. Study-level findings and limits: Newly diagnosed patients reportedly trailed healthy donors in baseline TCR diversity.

There was relapse after autologous stem cell transplantation in every patient, and there was variation in brentuximab vedotin exposure. Best outcomes ranged across complete response, partial response and progressive disease. The sample holds a few counts of this clone. What it binds is unknown. V dropped 1 base and J dropped 3 bases, with 4 bases sitting between them. This CDR3 is 12 amino acids long. Germline CDR1 and CDR2: SGHAT and FQNNGV. Sequenced by immunoSEQ multiplex PCR; TCRdb stores in-frame clones only, minus some. The repertoire holds about 86,000 clones, with 89% as singletons. This chain links TRBV11-2 with TRBJ2-7; D uncertain. This receptor was taken from a human donor with classical Hodgkin lymphoma. This sample comprised peripheral blood mononuclear cells (PBMCs), obtained before the second cycle of nivolumab. The CDR3 reads CASSLGIYEQYF. The DNA of the CDR3 is TGTGCCAGCAGCTTAGGAATCTACGAGCAGTACTTC.